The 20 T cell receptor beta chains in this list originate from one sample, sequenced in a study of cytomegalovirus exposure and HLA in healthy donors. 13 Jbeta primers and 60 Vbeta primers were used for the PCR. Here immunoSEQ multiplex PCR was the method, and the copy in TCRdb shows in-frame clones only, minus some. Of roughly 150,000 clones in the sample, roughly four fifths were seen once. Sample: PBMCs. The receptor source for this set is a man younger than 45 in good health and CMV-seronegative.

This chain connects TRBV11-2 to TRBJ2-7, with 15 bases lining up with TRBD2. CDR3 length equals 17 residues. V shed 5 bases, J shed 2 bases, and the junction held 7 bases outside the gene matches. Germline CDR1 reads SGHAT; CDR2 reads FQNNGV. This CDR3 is CASSPRTSGRAPYEQYF. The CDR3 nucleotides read TGTGCCAGCAGCCCCCGGACTAGCGGGAGGGCTCCCTACGAGCAGTACTTC.

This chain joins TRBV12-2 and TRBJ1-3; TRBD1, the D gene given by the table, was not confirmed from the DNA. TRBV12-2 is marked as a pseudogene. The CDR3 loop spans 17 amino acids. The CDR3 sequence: CASRLATPPLSGNTIYF. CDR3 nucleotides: TGTGCAAGTCGCTTAGCAACACCGCCGCTTTCTGGAAACACCATATATTTT.

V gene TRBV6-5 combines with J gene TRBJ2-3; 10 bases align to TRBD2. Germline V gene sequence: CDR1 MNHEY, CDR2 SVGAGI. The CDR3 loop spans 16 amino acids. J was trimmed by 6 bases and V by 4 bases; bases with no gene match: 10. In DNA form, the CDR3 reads TGTGCCAGCAGTTCCCTAGCGGGGGTCACGCGGGATACGCAGTATTTT. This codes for CASSSLAGVTRDTQYF.

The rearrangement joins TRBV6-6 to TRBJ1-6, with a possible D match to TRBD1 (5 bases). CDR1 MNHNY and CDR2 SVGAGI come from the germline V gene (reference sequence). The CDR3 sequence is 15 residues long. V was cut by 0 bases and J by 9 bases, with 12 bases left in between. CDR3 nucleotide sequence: TGTGCCAGCAGTTACTCGGGAGGGGAAGGTTCACCCCTCCACTTT. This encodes CASSYSGGEGSPLHF.

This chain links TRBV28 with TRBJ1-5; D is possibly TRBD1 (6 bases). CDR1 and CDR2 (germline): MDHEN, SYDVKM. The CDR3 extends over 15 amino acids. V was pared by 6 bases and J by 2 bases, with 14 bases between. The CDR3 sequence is CASSLGHRGNQPQHF. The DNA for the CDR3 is TGTGCCAGCAGCCTGGGACACCGGGGCAATCAGCCCCAGCATTTT.

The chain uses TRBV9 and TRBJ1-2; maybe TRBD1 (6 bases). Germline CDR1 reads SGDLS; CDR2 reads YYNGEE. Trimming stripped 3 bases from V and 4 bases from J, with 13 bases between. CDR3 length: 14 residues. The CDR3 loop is CASSASGEGYGYTF. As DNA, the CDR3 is TGTGCCAGCAGCGCTTCAGGGGAGGGCTATGGCTACACCTTC.

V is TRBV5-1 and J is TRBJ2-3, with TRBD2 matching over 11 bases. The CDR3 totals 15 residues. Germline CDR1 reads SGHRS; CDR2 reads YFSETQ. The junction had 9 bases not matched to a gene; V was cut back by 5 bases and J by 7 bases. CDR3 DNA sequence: TGCGCCAGCAGAGCAACTAGCGGGAGTACGAATACGCAGTATTTT. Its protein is CASRATSGSTNTQYF. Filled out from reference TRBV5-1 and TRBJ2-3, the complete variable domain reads KAGVTQTPRYLIKTRGQQVTLSCSPISGHRSVSWYQQTPGQGLQFLFEYFSETQRNKGNFPGRFSGRQFSNSRSEMNVSTLELGDSALYLCASRATSGSTNTQYFGPGTRLTVL.

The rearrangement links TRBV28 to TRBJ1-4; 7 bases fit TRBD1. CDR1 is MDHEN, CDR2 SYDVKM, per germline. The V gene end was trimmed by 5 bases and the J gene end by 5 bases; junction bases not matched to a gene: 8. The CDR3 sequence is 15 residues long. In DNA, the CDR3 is TGTGCCAGCAGTCCTGGGGGGACAGAAAATGAAAAACTGTTTTTT. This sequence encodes CASSPGGTENEKLFF.

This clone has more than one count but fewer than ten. The CDR3 region has the DNA TGTGCCAGCAGCCCCGGGTGGCGGGGGCCCCGGGTCACCGGGGAGCTGTTTTTT. Amino acid sequence: CASSPGWRGPRVTGELFF. The chain recombines TRBV7-9 with TRBJ2-2; a possible D gene is TRBD2 (7 bases). V dropped 5 bases and J dropped 4 bases, with 23 bases sitting between them. CDR1 and CDR2 (germline): SEHNR, FQNEAQ (reference sequence). The CDR3 has 18 residues.

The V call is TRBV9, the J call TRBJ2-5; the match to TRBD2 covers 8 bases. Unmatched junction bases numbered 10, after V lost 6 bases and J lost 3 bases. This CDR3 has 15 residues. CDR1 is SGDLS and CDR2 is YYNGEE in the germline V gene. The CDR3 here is CASTITGGLEETQYF. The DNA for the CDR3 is TGTGCCAGCACCATAACGGGGGGGCTGGAAGAGACCCAGTACTTC.

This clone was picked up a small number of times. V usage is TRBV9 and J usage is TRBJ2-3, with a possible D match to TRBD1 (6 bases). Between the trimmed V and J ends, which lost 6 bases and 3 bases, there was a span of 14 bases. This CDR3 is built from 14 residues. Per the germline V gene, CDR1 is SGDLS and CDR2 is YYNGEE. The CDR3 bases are TGTGCCAGCACGCCGGGACACATTACAGATACGCAGTATTTT. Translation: CASTPGHITDTQYF.

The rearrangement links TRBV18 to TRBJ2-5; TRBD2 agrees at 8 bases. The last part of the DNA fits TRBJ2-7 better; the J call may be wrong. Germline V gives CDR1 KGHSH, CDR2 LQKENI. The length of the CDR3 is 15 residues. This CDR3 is CASSPPGGGTYEQYF. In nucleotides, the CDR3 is TGTGCCAGCTCACCACCGGGCGGGGGGACCTACGAGCAGTACTTC.

The CDR3 DNA reads as TGTGCCAGCAGCGTTCAGGGGTTCCCTGAAGCTTTCTTT. It specifies CASSVQGFPEAFF. The V and J genes are TRBV2 and TRBJ1-1, with D possibly matching TRBD1 (6 bases). CDR1 is SNHLY and CDR2 is FYNNEI in the germline V gene. This CDR3 is 13 amino acids long. V was cut by 6 bases and J by 6 bases, with 14 bases left in between.

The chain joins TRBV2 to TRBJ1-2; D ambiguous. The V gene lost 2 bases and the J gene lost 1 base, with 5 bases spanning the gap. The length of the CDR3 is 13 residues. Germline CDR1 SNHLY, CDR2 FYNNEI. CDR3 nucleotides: TGTGCCAGCAGTGAAACAGATAACTATGGCTACACCTTC. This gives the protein CASSETDNYGYTF.

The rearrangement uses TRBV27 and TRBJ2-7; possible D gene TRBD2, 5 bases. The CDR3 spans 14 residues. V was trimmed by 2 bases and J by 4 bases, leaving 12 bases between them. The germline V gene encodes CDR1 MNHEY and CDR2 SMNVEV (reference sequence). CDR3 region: CASSLAGPGYEQYF. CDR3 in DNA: TGTGCCAGCAGTTTAGCAGGCCCGGGGTACGAGCAGTACTTC.

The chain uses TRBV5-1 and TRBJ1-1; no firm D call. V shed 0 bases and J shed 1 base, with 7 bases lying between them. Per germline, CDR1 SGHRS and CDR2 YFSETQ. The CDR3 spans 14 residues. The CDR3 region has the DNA TGCGCCAGCAGCTTGGCCCGGGGGAACACTGAAGCTTTCTTT. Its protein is CASSLARGNTEAFF.

In DNA, the CDR3 is TGTGCCAGCAGTTGGAGGGAAAGCACAGATACGCAGTATTTT. It codes for CASSWRESTDTQYF. The J gene is TRBJ2-3, the V gene TRBV6-5; possibly TRBD2 for D (6 bases). V lost 4 bases and J 0 bases, leaving 8 bases between the germline ends. The CDR3 runs to 14 residues. Germline V lookup: CDR1 MNHEY, CDR2 SVGAGI.

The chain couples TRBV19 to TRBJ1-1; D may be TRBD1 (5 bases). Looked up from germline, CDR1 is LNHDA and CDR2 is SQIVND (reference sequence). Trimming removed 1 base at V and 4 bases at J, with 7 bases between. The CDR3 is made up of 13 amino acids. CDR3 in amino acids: CASSIGQGTEAFF. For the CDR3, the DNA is TGTGCCAGTAGTATAGGCCAGGGCACTGAAGCTTTCTTT.

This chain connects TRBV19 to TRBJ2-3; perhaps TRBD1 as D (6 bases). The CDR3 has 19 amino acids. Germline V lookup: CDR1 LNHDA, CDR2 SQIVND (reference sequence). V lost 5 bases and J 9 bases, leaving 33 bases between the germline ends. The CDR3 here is CASSPPLRPGQGRQRTQYF. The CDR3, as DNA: TGTGCCAGTAGTCCCCCGCTCAGGCCGGGACAAGGGCGCCAAAGGACGCAGTATTTT.

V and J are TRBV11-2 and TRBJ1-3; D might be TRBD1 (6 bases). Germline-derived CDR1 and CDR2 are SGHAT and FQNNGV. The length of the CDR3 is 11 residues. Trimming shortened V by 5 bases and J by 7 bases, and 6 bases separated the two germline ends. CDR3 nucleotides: TGTGCCAGCAGCACAGGGAACACCATATATTTT. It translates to CASSTGNTIYF.